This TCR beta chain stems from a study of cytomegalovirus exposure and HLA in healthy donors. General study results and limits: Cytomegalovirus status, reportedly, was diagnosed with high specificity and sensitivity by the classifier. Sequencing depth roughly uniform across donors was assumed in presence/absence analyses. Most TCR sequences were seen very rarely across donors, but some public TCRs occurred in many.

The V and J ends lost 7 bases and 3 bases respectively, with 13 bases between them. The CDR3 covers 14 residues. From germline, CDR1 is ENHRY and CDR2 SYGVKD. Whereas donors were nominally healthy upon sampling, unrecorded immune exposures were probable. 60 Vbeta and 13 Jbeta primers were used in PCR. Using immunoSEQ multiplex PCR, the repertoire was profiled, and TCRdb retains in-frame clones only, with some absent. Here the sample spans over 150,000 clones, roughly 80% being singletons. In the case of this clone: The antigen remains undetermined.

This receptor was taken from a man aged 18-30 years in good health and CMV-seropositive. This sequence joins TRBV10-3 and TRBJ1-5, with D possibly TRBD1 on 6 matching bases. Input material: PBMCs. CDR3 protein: CAINNRVHNQPQHF. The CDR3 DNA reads TGTGCCATCAATAACAGGGTCCACAATCAGCCCCAGCATTTT.